This T cell receptor (beta chain) was captured in a study of spatial heterogeneity in lung cancer. TCRdb reanalysed the 5' RACE reads using MiXCR and keeps one entry per CDR3 protein. The sample records several thousand distinct CDR3 sequences, roughly a third being singletons. Specified time point: sample taken at primary tumor resection. Unsorted whole RNA of tumor, nontumor lung or frozen PBMC was sequenced. A total of fewer than 80 untreated early-stage non-small cell lung cancer patients served as donors. As regards this clonotype: Its target is unknown. This beta chain turned up in a library designed for alpha chains; as an off-target read, its abundance says little.

Study-wide findings and caveats: Ubiquitous expanded tumor TCRs were seen in blood more at resection than at follow-up.

Sample: PBMCs, taken at surgery. The receptor was isolated from a female donor with early-stage non-small cell lung cancer.

This chain's CDR3 is CASSLALTASYEQYF. CDR3 nucleotide sequence: TGTGCCAGCAGCTTAGCGCTGACAGCCTCCTACGAGCAGTACTTC. The gene calls are TRBV11-1 and TRBJ2-7, with D tentatively TRBD1 (5 bases). Germline values: CDR1 SGHAT, CDR2 FQDESV (reference sequence). The V gene lost 0 bases and the J gene lost 0 bases, with 9 bases spanning the gap. The CDR3 is made up of 15 amino acids. The full variable domain, rest sourced from reference TRBV11-1 and TRBJ2-7, is EAEVAQSPRYKITEKSQAVAFWCDPISGHATLYWYRQILGQGPELLVQFQDESVVDDSQLPKDRFSAERLKGVDSTLKIQPAELGDSAMYLCASSLALTASYEQYFGPGTRLTVT.